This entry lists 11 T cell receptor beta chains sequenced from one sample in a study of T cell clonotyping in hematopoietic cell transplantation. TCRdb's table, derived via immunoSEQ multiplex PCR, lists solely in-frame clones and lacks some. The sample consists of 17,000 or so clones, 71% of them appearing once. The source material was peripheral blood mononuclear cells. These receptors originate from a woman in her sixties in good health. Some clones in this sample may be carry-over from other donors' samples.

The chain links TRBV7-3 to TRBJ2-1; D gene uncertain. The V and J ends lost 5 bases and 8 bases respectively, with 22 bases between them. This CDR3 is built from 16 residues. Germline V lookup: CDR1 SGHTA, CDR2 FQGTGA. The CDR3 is CASSLLTNGWSDEQFF. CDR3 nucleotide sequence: TGTGCCAGCAGCCTATTAACGAATGGATGGTCCGATGAGCAGTTCTTC.

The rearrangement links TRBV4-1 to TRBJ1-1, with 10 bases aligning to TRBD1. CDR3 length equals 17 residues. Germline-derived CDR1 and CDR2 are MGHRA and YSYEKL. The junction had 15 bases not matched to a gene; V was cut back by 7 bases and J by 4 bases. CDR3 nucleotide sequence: TGCGCCAGCAACCGAGGGACAGGGGTTCAAGTGAGCACTGAAGCTTTCTTT. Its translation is CASNRGTGVQVSTEAFF.

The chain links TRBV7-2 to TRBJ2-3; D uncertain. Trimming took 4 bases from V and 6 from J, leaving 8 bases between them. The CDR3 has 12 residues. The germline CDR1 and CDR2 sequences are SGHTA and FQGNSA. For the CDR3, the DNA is TGTGCCAGCAGCTCCTTCGCGGATACGCAGTATTTT. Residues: CASSSFADTQYF. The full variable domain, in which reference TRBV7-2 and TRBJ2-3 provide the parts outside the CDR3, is GAGVSQSPSNKVTEKGKDVELRCDPISGHTALYWYRQSLGQGLEFLIYFQGNSAPDKSGLPSDRFSAERTGGSVSTLTIQRTQQEDSAVYLCASSSFADTQYFGPGTRLTVL.

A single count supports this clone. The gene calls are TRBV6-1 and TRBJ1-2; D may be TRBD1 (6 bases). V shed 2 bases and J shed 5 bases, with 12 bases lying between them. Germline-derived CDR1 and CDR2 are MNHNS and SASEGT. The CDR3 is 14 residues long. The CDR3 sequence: CASSERGGGYGYTF. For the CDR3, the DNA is TGTGCCAGCAGTGAACGTGGGGGCGGGTATGGCTACACCTTC.

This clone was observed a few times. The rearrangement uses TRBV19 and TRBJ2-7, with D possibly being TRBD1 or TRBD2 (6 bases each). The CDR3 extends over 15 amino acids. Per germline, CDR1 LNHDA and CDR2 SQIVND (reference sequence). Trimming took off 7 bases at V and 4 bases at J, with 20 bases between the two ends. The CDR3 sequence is CASTPKFGGGYEQYF. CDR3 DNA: TGTGCCAGTACTCCCAAATTCGGAGGGGGGTACGAGCAGTACTTC. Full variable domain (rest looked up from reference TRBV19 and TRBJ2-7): DGGITQSPKYLFRKEGQNVTLSCEQNLNHDAMYWYRQDPGQGLRLIYYSQIVNDFQKGDIAEGYSVSREKKESFPLTVTSAQKNPTAFYLCASTPKFGGGYEQYFGPGTRLTVT.

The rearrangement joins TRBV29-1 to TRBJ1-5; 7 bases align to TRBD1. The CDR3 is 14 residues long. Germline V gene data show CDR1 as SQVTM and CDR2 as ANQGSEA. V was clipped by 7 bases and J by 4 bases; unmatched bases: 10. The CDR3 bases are TGCAGCGCCTTGACAGGGTCAGCAAATCAGCCCCAGCATTTT. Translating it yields CSALTGSANQPQHF.

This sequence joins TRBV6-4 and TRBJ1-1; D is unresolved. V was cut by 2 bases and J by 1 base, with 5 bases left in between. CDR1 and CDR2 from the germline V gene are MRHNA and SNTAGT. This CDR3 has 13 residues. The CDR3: CASSDVENTEAFF. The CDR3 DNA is TGTGCCAGCAGTGACGTCGAGAACACTGAAGCTTTCTTT.

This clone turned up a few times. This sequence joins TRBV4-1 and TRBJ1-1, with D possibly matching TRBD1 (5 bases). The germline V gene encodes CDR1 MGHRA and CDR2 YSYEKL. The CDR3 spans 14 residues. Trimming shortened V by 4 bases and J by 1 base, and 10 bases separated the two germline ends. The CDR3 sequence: CASSRGRGNTEAFF. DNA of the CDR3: TGCGCCAGCAGCCGCGGGAGGGGGAACACTGAAGCTTTCTTT.

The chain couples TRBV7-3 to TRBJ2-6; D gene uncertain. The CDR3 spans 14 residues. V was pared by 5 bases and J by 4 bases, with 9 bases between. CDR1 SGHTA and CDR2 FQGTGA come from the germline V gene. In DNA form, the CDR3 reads TGTGCCAGCAGCCCATCATTCGGGGCCAACGTCCTGACTTTC. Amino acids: CASSPSFGANVLTF.

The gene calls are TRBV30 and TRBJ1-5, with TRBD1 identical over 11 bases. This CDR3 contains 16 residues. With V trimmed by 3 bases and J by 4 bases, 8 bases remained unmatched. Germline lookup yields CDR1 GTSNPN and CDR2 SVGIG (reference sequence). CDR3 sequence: CAWSRPGQGGNQPQHF. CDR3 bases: TGTGCCTGGAGCCGGCCGGGACAGGGGGGGAATCAGCCCCAGCATTTT.

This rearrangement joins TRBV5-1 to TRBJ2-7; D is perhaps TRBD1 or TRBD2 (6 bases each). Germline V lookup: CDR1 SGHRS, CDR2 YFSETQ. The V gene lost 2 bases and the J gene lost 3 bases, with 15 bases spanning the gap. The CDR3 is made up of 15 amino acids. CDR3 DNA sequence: TGCGCCAGCAGCTTTCCGGGGGCAAGAAGCTACGAGCAGTACTTC. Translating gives CASSFPGARSYEQYF.